This entry concerns a single TCR beta chain. This record belongs to a study of blood T cells in healthy people across ages. A second PCR of about 7 to 11 cycles used a sample-barcoded 5' primer and a J-beta primer mix. TCRdb reprocessed the 5' RACE reads via MiXCR and lists one record per CDR3 protein. This sample has nearly 800,000 distinct CDR3 sequences, with roughly 56% found just once. The CDR3 totals 12 residues. Germline V gene sequence: CDR1 DFQATT, CDR2 SNEGSKA (reference sequence). Trimming pared 3 bases from V and 5 bases from J, leaving 9 bases between. V is TRBV20-1 and J is TRBJ2-3, with D uncertain. This clonotype was sampled from a man between 40 and 49 years old in good health. The sequencing input was blood. The CDR3 region has the DNA TGCAGTGCTAGGGGGTTGAGAGATACGCAGTATTTT. As protein: CSARGLRDTQYF.